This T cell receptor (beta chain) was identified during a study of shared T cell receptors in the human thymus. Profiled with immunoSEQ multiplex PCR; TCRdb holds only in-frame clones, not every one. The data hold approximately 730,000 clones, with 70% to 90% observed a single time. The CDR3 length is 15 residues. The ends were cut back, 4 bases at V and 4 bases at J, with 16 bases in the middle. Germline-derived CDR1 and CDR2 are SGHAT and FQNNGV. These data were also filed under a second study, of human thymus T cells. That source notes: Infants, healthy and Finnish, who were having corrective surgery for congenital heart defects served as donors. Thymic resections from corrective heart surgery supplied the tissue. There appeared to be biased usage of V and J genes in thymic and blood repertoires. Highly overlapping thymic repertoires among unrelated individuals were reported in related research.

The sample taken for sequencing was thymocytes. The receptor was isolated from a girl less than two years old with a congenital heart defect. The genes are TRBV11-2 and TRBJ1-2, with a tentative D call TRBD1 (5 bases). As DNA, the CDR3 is TGTGCCAGCAGCTCCCCGGGGGGTCACGGCTATGGCTACACCTTC. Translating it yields CASSSPGGHGYGYTF.